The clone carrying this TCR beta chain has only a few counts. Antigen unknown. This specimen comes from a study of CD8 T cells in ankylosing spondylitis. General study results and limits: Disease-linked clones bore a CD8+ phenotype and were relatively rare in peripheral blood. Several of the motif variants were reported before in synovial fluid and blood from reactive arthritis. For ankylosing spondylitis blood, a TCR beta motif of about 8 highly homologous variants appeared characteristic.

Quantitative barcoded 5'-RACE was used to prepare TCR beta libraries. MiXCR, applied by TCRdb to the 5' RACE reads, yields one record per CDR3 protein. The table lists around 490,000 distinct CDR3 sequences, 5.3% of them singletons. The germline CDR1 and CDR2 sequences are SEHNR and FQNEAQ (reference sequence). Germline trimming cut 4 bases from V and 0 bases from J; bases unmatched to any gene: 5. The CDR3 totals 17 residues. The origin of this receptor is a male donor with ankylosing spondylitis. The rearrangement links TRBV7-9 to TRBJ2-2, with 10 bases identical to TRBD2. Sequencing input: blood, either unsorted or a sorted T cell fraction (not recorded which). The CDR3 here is CASSSLAGAPNTGELFF. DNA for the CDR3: TGTGCCAGCAGCTCCCTAGCGGGGGCACCGAACACCGGGGAGCTGTTTTTT.